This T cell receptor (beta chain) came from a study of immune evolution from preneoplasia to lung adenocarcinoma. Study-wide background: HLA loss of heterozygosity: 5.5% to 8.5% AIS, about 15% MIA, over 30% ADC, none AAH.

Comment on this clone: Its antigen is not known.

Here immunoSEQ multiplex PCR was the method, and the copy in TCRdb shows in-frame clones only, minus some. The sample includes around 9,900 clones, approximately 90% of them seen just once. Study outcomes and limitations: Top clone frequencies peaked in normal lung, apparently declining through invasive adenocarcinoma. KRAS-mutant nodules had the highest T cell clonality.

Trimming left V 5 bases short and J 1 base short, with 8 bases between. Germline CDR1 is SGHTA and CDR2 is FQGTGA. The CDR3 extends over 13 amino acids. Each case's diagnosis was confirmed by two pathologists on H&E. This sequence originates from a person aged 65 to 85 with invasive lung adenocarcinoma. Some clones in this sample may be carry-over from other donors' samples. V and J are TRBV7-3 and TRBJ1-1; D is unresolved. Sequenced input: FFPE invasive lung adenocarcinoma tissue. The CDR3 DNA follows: TGTGCCAGCAGCGGGCAAGCGAACACTGAAGCTTTCTTT. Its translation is CASSGQANTEAFF.